Below, 28 T cell receptor beta chains from the same sample are listed, as sequenced in a study of blood T cell repertoires in COVID-19. Sequencing used immunoSEQ multiplex PCR; TCRdb keeps in-frame clones, though not all of them. The sample records roughly 670,000 clones, about nine tenths being singletons. Material: peripheral blood. Receptors originate from a woman under 30 with acute or convalescent COVID-19.

This clone has more than one count but fewer than ten. This chain uses TRBV7-9 with TRBJ1-4; TRBD1 aligns across 7 bases. CDR1 is SEHNR and CDR2 is FQNEAQ in the germline V gene (reference sequence). Trimming cost V 6 bases and J 17 bases; bases outside gene matches: 6. This CDR3 spans 10 amino acids. CDR3 DNA: TGTGCCAGCAGGGGGACAGATACATTTTTT. Translating gives CASRGTDTFF.

This clone was counted only a few times. V gene TRBV19 combines with J gene TRBJ2-2, with 11 bases identical to TRBD1. Per germline, CDR1 LNHDA and CDR2 SQIVND (reference sequence). V lost 5 bases, J lost 5 bases, and 7 bases stayed unmatched. The CDR3 has 16 residues. CDR3 coding DNA: TGTGCCAGTAGTCCCGGACAGGGGGCGCGAACCGGGGAGCTGTTTTTT. Translation: CASSPGQGARTGELFF.

Only one count was recorded for this clone. The chain recombines TRBV5-1 with TRBJ1-6, with D possibly being TRBD1 (5 bases). CDR1 and CDR2 from the germline V gene are SGHRS and YFSETQ. The CDR3 runs 17 residues. With 0 bases removed from V and 2 bases from J, the gap between germline ends came to 12 bases. Here the CDR3 reads CASSLAPGWPYNSPLHF. The CDR3 region has the DNA TGCGCCAGCAGCTTGGCACCAGGGTGGCCCTATAATTCACCCCTCCACTTT.

This clone was recorded only once. The genes are TRBV2 and TRBJ2-2, with D tentatively TRBD2 (6 bases). Trimming stripped 4 bases from V and 7 bases from J, with 16 bases between. The germline gives CDR1 SNHLY, CDR2 FYNNEI. The CDR3 extends over 15 amino acids. For the CDR3, the DNA is TGTGCCAGCAGTGTTATTGGACTAAAAAACGGGGAGCTGTTTTTT. Its protein is CASSVIGLKNGELFF.

The chain carries TRBV4-3 and TRBJ1-6, with D unresolved. This CDR3 is 16 amino acids long. Germline loops: CDR1 LGHNA, CDR2 YSLEER. Trimming shortened V by 5 bases and J by 12 bases, and 23 bases separated the two germline ends. CDR3 sequence reads: CASSRRSGDQYVPLHF. CDR3 nucleotide sequence: TGCGCCAGCAGCAGACGTAGCGGGGATCAATACGTACCCCTCCACTTT.

V gene TRBV30 combines with J gene TRBJ1-3; 7 bases match TRBD1. The CDR3 runs 13 residues. Trimming removed 8 bases from V and 0 bases from J; junction bases left unmatched: 4. Germline values: CDR1 GTSNPN, CDR2 SVGIG (reference sequence). CDR3 residues: CAGAGGSGNTIYF. The CDR3 coding sequence is TGTGCCGGAGCAGGGGGCTCTGGAAACACCATATATTTT.

This chain joins TRBV6-5 and TRBJ1-2; D call uncertain. Germline loops: CDR1 MNHEY, CDR2 SVGAGI. V lost 4 bases and J lost 5, with 8 bases in between. CDR3 length: 12 amino acids. In nucleotides, the CDR3 is TGTGCCAGCAGTTGGCGGTTTTATGGCTACACCTTC. This codes for CASSWRFYGYTF.

This chain links TRBV7-9 with TRBJ1-1; D remains ambiguous. CDR1 and CDR2 (germline): SEHNR, FQNEAQ (reference sequence). The V end lost 5 bases, the J end lost 6 bases, and 13 bases lay between the germline ends. CDR3 length: 13 residues. As DNA, the CDR3 is TGTGCCAGCAGCCCACGAGCGGCCCCTGAAGCTTTCTTT. This gives the protein CASSPRAAPEAFF.

The chain couples TRBV9 to TRBJ1-2; D remains unclear. CDR3 length equals 13 residues. Trimming took 0 bases from V and 5 from J, leaving 8 bases between them. From germline, CDR1 is SGDLS and CDR2 YYNGEE. CDR3 DNA: TGTGCCAGCAGCGTAGGGGCAGTGTATGGCTACACCTTC. Translated, it gives CASSVGAVYGYTF.

CDR3 coding DNA: TGTGCCAGCACCGCGGACAGAAACACCATATATTTT. This translates into CASTADRNTIYF. The chain employs TRBV6-5 and TRBJ1-3; tentatively, D is TRBD1 (5 bases). Trimming stripped 7 bases from V and 5 bases from J, with 9 bases between. The CDR3 extends over 12 amino acids. The germline V gene encodes CDR1 MNHEY and CDR2 SVGAGI.

V and J are TRBV6-2 or TRBV6-3 and TRBJ2-3; 12 bases are shared with TRBD2. The trim removed 0 bases at V and 6 bases at J, leaving 7 bases unmatched. This CDR3 has 17 residues. Germline V gene sequence: CDR1 MNHEY, CDR2 SVGEGT. The CDR3 DNA reads as TGTGCCAGCAGTTACTCCGGACTAGCGGGGCGTCTCGATACGCAGTATTTT. It yields the protein CASSYSGLAGRLDTQYF.

V and J are TRBV5-1 and TRBJ1-1; D unresolved. Germline CDR1 and CDR2: SGHRS and YFSETQ. Deletions cut 2 bases from V and 6 bases from J, with 14 bases between. The CDR3 runs to 14 residues. The CDR3 nucleotides are TGCGCCAGCAGCTTTGGAACGGGTTTCGCTGAAGCTTTCTTT. Its protein is CASSFGTGFAEAFF.

V usage is TRBV3-1 (or the pseudogene TRBV3-2) and J usage is TRBJ2-4; D is undetermined. The CDR3 length is 16 residues. CDR1 and CDR2 from the germline V gene are LGHDT and YNNKEL (reference sequence). Trimming removed 1 base at V and 6 bases at J, with 16 bases between. CDR3 loop: CASSQVPVPPRNIQYF. CDR3 DNA: TGTGCCAGCAGCCAAGTACCTGTTCCCCCGAGAAACATTCAGTACTTC.

The rearrangement joins TRBV10-3 to TRBJ1-1; 8 nucleotides align to TRBD1. The CDR3 runs 15 residues. In germline, CDR1 is ENHRY, CDR2 SYGVKD. V lost 4 bases and J lost 7; bases outside the gene matches: 11. CDR3 sequence reads: CAISGDPDRGDEAFF. As DNA, the CDR3 is TGTGCCATCAGTGGCGATCCAGACAGGGGAGATGAAGCTTTCTTT.

The V gene is TRBV28, the J gene TRBJ2-7, with 7 bases aligning to TRBD1. Germline V gene data show CDR1 as MDHEN and CDR2 as SYDVKM. Trimming cost V 2 bases and J 6 bases; bases outside gene matches: 13. The length of the CDR3 is 16 residues. The CDR3 coding sequence is TGTGCCAGCAGTTTAAATAAGGGACAGTGGCTCTCCGAGCAGTACTTC. It specifies CASSLNKGQWLSEQYF. Complete variable domain (other parts from reference TRBV28 and TRBJ2-7): DVKVTQSSRYLVKRTGEKVFLECVQDMDHENMFWYRQDPGLGLRLIYFSYDVKMKEKGDIPEGYSVSREKKERFSLILESASTNQTSMYLCASSLNKGQWLSEQYFGPGTRLTVT.

The V gene is TRBV30, the J gene TRBJ1-2, with 7 bases aligning to TRBD1. The trim removed 1 base at V and 4 bases at J, leaving 9 bases unmatched. Germline loops: CDR1 GTSNPN, CDR2 SVGIG (reference sequence). The CDR3 is 15 amino acids. The CDR3, as DNA: TGTGCCTGGAGTGGGGGATCGGGGACAGCCTATGGCTACACCTTC. Residues: CAWSGGSGTAYGYTF.

This clone was seen once. V gene TRBV12-3 or TRBV12-4 combines with J gene TRBJ2-5; 10 nucleotides line up with TRBD1. CDR3 size: 13 residues. With 6 bases clipped from V and 2 bases from J, the junction kept 0 bases outside the gene matches. The DNA of the CDR3 is TGTGCCAGCAGGGACAGGGGGCAAGAGACCCAGTACTTC. Translating it yields CASRDRGQETQYF.

J is TRBJ1-5 and V is TRBV4-1, with D maybe TRBD1 (5 bases). The V gene's germline CDR1 is MGHRA and CDR2 YSYEKL. This CDR3 spans 16 amino acids. V lost 5 bases and J lost 1, with 15 bases in between. CDR3 region: CASSGAGGISNQPQHF. CDR3 DNA sequence: TGCGCCAGCAGCGGGGCCGGGGGGATAAGCAATCAGCCCCAGCATTTT.

V is TRBV28 and J is TRBJ1-5; 7 positions match TRBD1. Germline CDR1 is MDHEN and CDR2 is SYDVKM. V gave up 6 bases and J gave up 4 bases; unmatched junction bases: 6. The CDR3 is 14 amino acids. The CDR3 DNA reads TGTGCCAGCAGGCTAGACAGGGTTAATCAGCCCCAGCATTTT. It specifies CASRLDRVNQPQHF.

The CDR3 nucleotides read TGCGCCAGCAGCGCACAGGGACTAGCGGGGGGACCCACAGATACGCAGTATTTT. It codes for CASSAQGLAGGPTDTQYF. J is TRBJ2-3 and V is TRBV5-1, with 15 bases lining up with TRBD2. Trimming at V came to 4 bases and at J to 2 bases, leaving 8 bases not matched to a gene. From germline, CDR1 is SGHRS and CDR2 YFSETQ. CDR3 length: 18 amino acids.

The chain joins TRBV3-1 (or the pseudogene TRBV3-2) to TRBJ2-1; 12 nucleotides align to TRBD2. V dropped 0 bases and J dropped 7; count of bases not matched to a gene: 10. Germline-derived CDR1 and CDR2 are LGHDT and YNNKEL (reference sequence). The CDR3 covers 18 residues. The CDR3 region is CASSQDVPRLAGENEQFF. CDR3 nucleotide sequence: TGTGCCAGCAGCCAAGACGTACCCCGACTAGCGGGGGAGAATGAGCAGTTCTTC.

The chain carries TRBV6-2 or TRBV6-3 and TRBJ2-1; D ambiguous. The germline gives CDR1 MNHEY, CDR2 SVGEGT. The V end was cut by 0 bases, the J end by 4 bases, with 10 bases between. This CDR3 comprises 15 residues. The CDR3 loop is CASSYSTWRYNEQFF. As DNA, the CDR3 is TGTGCCAGCAGTTACTCGACCTGGAGATACAATGAGCAGTTCTTC.

The rearrangement links TRBV9 to TRBJ2-1; possibly TRBD2 for D (7 bases). This CDR3 has 15 amino acids. Trimming pared 0 bases from V and 5 bases from J, leaving 12 bases between. Germline V CDR1 and CDR2: SGDLS, YYNGEE. CDR3: CASSVEYGGHNEQFF. CDR3 coding DNA: TGTGCCAGCAGCGTAGAATACGGGGGGCACAATGAGCAGTTCTTC.

The chain is built from TRBV11-2 and TRBJ2-7; no clear D. This CDR3 comprises 11 residues. Trimming cost V 4 bases and J 3 bases, with 4 bases left between them. Germline assignment: CDR1 SGHAT and CDR2 FQNNGV. CDR3: CASSSRYEQYF. The CDR3 nucleotides are TGTGCCAGCAGCTCCCGCTACGAGCAGTACTTC. Full variable domain (rest looked up from reference TRBV11-2 and TRBJ2-7): EAGVAQSPRYKIIEKRQSVAFWCNPISGHATLYWYQQILGQGPKLLIQFQNNGVVDDSQLPKDRFSAERLKGVDSTLKIQPAKLEDSAVYLCASSSRYEQYFGPGTRLTVT.

This chain connects TRBV6-1 to TRBJ2-7, with 7 bases that match TRBD2. Germline V gene lookup returns CDR1 MNHNS and CDR2 SASEGT. V dropped 4 bases and J dropped 1; count of bases not matched to a gene: 10. This CDR3 contains 16 residues. CDR3 in amino acids: CASSVFGGGTSYEQYF. Here the CDR3 DNA reads TGTGCCAGCAGTGTCTTCGGCGGGGGAACTTCCTACGAGCAGTACTTC.

The rearrangement joins TRBV4-1 to TRBJ1-2, with 12 bases lining up with TRBD1. V lost 1 base to trimming and J lost 1 base; unmatched junction nucleotides: 10. Germline V CDR1 and CDR2: MGHRA, YSYEKL. There are 19 residues in the CDR3. This CDR3 is CASSQGGGTGGAYNYGYTF. As DNA, the CDR3 is TGCGCCAGCAGCCAAGGCGGGGGGACAGGGGGCGCGTATAACTATGGCTACACCTTC.

This clone was detected a few times. The CDR3 reads CASTRGLNTEAFF. The CDR3 DNA follows: TGTGCCAGCACGCGGGGCTTGAACACTGAAGCTTTCTTT. The chain recombines TRBV6-5 with TRBJ1-1, with a weak D call TRBD1 (5 bases). Germline V gene lookup returns CDR1 MNHEY and CDR2 SVGAGI. The CDR3 is 13 residues long. V was shortened by 7 bases and J by 0 bases, with 9 bases between the two germline ends.

The chain employs TRBV7-3 and TRBJ2-3; D perhaps matches TRBD2 (6 bases). This CDR3 is built from 14 residues. Germline V CDR1 and CDR2: SGHTA, FQGTGA. Trimming removed 2 bases from V and 2 bases from J, with 8 bases in between. The CDR3 sequence: CASSLWGVTDTQYF. For the CDR3, the DNA is TGTGCCAGCAGCTTATGGGGGGTCACAGATACGCAGTATTTT. The whole variable domain, remainder taken from reference TRBV7-3 and TRBJ2-3, is GAGVSQTPSNKVTEKGKYVELRCDPISGHTALYWYRQSLGQGPEFLIYFQGTGAADDSGLPNDRFFAVRPEGSVSTLKIQRTERGDSAVYLCASSLWGVTDTQYFGPGTRLTVL.